Presented here are 5 T cell receptor beta chains from one specimen sequenced in a study of control samples from healthy donors and cancer patients. TCRdb's copy holds only in-frame clones and misses some; the assay was immunoSEQ multiplex PCR. Of under 150,000 clones detected, roughly 84% appear once; the ten largest clones hold about 8.7%. The sample taken for sequencing was blood. Source of these receptors: a man aged 35 to 55 in good health.

This clone occurred once. J is TRBJ2-7 and V is TRBV5-1; perhaps D is TRBD1 or TRBD2 (5 bases each). Germline V gene lookup returns CDR1 SGHRS and CDR2 YFSETQ. The CDR3 covers 15 residues. V was shortened by 2 bases and J by 3 bases, with 15 bases between the two germline ends. CDR3 sequence reads: CASSFRDGANYEQYF. The DNA for the CDR3 is TGCGCCAGCAGCTTCCGGGACGGGGCCAACTACGAGCAGTACTTC.

As concerns this clone: At one end, the junction sequence differs from germline, possibly due to a read error. V usage is TRBV5-1 and J usage is TRBJ2-5; 8 bases agree with TRBD2. The CDR3 extends over 14 amino acids. CDR1 and CDR2 (germline): SGHRS, YFSETQ. DNA of the CDR3: TGCGCCAGCAGCTCCGGGACTAGGAAAGATACCCAGTACTTC. Residues: CASSSGTRKDTQYF.

The gene calls are TRBV24-1 and TRBJ2-1; maybe TRBD2 (6 bases). The V gene's germline CDR1 is KGHDR and CDR2 SFDVKD. Trimming left V 5 bases short and J 7 bases short, with 17 bases between. This CDR3 region has 15 residues. CDR3 bases: TGTGCCACCAGTGGTCCCTTTGCGGGGATGAATGAGCAGTTCTTC. Its protein is CATSGPFAGMNEQFF.

The rearrangement links TRBV29-1 to TRBJ2-7; perhaps TRBD1 as D (5 bases). CDR1 SQVTM and CDR2 ANQGSEA come from the germline V gene. This CDR3 is built from 13 residues. V shed 6 bases and J shed 4 bases, with 16 bases lying between them. In nucleotides, the CDR3 is TGCAGCGTCGGACAATCAGGCTTTTACGAGCAGTACTTC. This sequence encodes CSVGQSGFYEQYF.

This clone occurred many times. This chain connects TRBV29-1 to TRBJ2-1; D possibly corresponds to TRBD2 (5 bases). In germline, CDR1 is SQVTM, CDR2 ANQGSEA. The length of the CDR3 is 13 residues. V was clipped by 1 base and J by 5 bases, with 9 bases between them. The CDR3 DNA reads as TGCAGCGTTGAAGGGGAGACCAACAATGAGCAGTTCTTC. Its protein is CSVEGETNNEQFF.